This T cell receptor (beta chain) was documented in a study of CD8 T cells in ankylosing spondylitis (dated 2017 in TCRdb). In the study overall: The study set out to find disease-linked TCR variants by profiling T cell receptor beta repertoires in ankylosing spondylitis patients and healthy donors. The full study cohort comprised roughly 24 ankylosing spondylitis patients and about 110 healthy donors. Samples of peripheral blood were taken, and for ankylosing spondylitis patients, synovial fluid was collected as well.

Here is what the overall study found, with its caveats: The disease-linked clones were reported as significantly enriched in matched synovial fluid samples from ankylosing spondylitis patients. A CD8+ phenotype was shown by the disease-linked clones, which were found at relatively low frequencies in peripheral blood. A TCR beta motif made up of several highly homologous amino acid variants appeared to be characteristic of blood from ankylosing spondylitis patients. Some motif variants had previously been reported in the synovial fluid and blood of reactive arthritis patients, which suggests shared mechanisms of disease initiation.

CDR1 and CDR2 (SGHRS, YFSETQ) derive from the germline V gene. The CDR3 goes from the cysteine to the phenylalanine over 20 residues. The only DNA kept is the CDR3, 60 bases in frame from the first base. Relative to germline, V is missing 3 bases and J is missing 0 bases, with 13 bases of the junction outside any gene match. The sequencer listed for this sample is Illumina HiSeq 2500. TCR beta libraries were prepared by quantitative 5'-RACE with molecular barcodes. The authors' pipeline ran thus. A new computational method based on a probabilistic model of VDJ rearrangement was used to identify disease-linked TCR variants. TCRdb reanalyzed the raw reads on its own, using fastp at Q25 for trimming and MiXCR for clone calling, and kept in-frame beta chains. Entries are consolidated by CDR3 protein sequence, retaining the most common genes and DNA. The V and J calls were determined by TCRdb, not by the authors. The table for this sample lists about 840,000 distinct CDR3 sequences; approximately 12% of them were counted only once. In total, the top ten clones hold 0.51% of the sample.

In its sample, this clonotype was seen a few times. Its antigen is currently not known. Base quality data are lacking; no much larger clone is found one base away. The chain employs TRBV5-1 and TRBJ2-1; TRBD2 agrees with 12 junctional bases. The TCR was taken from a male donor with ankylosing spondylitis. The sequenced sample consisted of blood, either unsorted or a sorted T cell fraction (not recorded which). The nucleotide sequence reads TGCGCCAGCAGCTCCCTAGCGGGAGGGATTGGGGGGAGCTCCTACAATGAGCAGTTCTTC. Its protein product is CASSSLAGGIGGSSYNEQFF.